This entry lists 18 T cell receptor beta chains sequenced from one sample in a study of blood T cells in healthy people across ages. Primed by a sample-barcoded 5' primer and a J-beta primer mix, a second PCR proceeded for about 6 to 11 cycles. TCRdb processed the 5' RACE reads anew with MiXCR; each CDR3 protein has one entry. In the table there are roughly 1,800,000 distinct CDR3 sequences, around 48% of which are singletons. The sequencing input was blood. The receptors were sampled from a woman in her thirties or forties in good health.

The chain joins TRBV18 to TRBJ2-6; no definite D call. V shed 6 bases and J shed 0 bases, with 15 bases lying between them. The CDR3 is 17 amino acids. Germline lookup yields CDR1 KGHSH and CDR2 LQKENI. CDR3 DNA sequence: TGTGCCAGCTCCCGGAACCAACCGGGCTCTGGGGCCAACGTCCTGACTTTC. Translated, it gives CASSRNQPGSGANVLTF. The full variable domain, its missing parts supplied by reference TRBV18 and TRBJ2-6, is NAGVMQNPRHLVRRRGQEARLRCSPMKGHSHVYWYRQLPEEGLKFMVYLQKENIIDESGMPKERFSAEFPKEGPSILRIQQVVRGDSAAYFCASSRNQPGSGANVLTFGAGSRLTVL.

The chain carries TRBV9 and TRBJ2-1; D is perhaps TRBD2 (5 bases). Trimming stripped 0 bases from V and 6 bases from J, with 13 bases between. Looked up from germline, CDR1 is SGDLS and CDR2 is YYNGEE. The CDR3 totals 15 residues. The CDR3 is CASSVDGVTFNEQFF. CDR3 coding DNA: TGTGCCAGCAGCGTAGACGGGGTAACCTTCAATGAGCAGTTCTTC.

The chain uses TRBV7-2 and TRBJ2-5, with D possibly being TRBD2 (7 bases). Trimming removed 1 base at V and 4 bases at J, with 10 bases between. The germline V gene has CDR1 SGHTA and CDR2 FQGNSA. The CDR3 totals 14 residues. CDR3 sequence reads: CASSLEGGSETQYF. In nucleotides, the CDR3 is TGTGCCAGCAGCTTAGAGGGGGGGTCAGAGACCCAGTACTTC.

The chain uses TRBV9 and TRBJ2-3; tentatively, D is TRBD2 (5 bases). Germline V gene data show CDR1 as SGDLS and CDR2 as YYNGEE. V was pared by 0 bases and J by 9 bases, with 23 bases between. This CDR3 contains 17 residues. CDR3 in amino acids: CASSVALTRADPPTQYF. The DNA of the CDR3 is TGTGCCAGCAGCGTAGCCCTCACTAGAGCGGATCCACCCACGCAGTATTTT.

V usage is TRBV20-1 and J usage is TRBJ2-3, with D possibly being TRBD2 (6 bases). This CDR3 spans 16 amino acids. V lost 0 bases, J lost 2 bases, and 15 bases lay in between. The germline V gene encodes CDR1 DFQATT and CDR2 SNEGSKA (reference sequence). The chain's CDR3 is CSARDLTGSLTDTQYF. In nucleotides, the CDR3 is TGCAGTGCTAGAGATCTTACCGGGAGCCTCACAGATACGCAGTATTTT.

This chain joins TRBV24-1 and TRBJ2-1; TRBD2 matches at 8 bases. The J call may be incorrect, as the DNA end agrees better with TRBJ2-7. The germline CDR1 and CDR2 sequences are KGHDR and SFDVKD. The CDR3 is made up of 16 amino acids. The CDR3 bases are TGTGCCACCAGTGATCCCGCGGGGGGTTCCTACAATGAGCAGTACTTC. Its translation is CATSDPAGGSYNEQYF.

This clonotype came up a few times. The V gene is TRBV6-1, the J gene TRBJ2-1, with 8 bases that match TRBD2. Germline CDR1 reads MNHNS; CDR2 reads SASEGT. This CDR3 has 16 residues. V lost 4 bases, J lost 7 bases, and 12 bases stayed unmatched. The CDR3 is CASSARTSSGRNEQFF. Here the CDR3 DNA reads TGTGCCAGCAGTGCGCGGACTAGCTCGGGGAGGAATGAGCAGTTCTTC.

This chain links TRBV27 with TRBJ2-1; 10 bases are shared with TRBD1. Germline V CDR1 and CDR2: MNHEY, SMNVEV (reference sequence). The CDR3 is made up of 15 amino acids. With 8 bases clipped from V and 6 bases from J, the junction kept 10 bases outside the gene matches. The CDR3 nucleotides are TGTGCCAGCGGTCCCGACAGGGGGCGCTTCAATGAGCAGTTCTTC. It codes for CASGPDRGRFNEQFF.

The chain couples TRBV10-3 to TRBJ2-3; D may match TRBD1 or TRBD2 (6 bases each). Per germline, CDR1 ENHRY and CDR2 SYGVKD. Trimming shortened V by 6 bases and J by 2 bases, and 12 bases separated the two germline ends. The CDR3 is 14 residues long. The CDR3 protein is CAIRGPGATDTQYF. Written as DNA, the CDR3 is TGTGCCATCAGAGGGCCGGGGGCCACAGATACGCAGTATTTT.

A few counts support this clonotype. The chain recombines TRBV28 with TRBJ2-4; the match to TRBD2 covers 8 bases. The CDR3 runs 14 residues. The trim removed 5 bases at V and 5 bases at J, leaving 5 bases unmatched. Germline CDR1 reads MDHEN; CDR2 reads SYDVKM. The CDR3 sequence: CASSLGLVENIQYF. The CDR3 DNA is TGTGCCAGCAGTCTGGGACTAGTGGAAAACATTCAGTACTTC. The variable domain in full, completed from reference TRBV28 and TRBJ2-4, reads DVKVTQSSRYLVKRTGEKVFLECVQDMDHENMFWYRQDPGLGLRLIYFSYDVKMKEKGDIPEGYSVSREKKERFSLILESASTNQTSMYLCASSLGLVENIQYFGAGTRLSVL.

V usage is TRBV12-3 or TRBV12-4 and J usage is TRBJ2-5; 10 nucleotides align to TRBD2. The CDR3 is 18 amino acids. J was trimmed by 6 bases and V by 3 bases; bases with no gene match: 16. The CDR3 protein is CASSFKVSVSGGAKTQYF. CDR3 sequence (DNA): TGTGCCAGCAGTTTTAAGGTTTCTGTGAGCGGGGGGGCTAAGACCCAGTACTTC.

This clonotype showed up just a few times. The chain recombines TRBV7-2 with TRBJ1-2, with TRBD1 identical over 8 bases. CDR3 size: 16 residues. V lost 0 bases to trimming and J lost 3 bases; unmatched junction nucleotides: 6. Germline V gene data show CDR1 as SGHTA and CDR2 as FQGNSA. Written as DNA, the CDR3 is TGTGCCAGCAGCTTAGCGGGGGCAGGGGGCTACTATGGCTACACCTTC. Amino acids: CASSLAGAGGYYGYTF. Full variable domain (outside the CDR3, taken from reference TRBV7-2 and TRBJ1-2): GAGVSQSPSNKVTEKGKDVELRCDPISGHTALYWYRQSLGQGLEFLIYFQGNSAPDKSGLPSDRFSAERTGGSVSTLTIQRTQQEDSAVYLCASSLAGAGGYYGYTFGSGTRLTVV.

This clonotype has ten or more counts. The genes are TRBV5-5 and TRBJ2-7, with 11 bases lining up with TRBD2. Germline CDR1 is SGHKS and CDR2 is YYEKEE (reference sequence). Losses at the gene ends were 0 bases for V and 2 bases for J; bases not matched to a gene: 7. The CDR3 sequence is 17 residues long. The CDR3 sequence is CASSLDPGLADAYEQYF. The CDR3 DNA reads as TGTGCCAGCAGCTTGGACCCGGGACTAGCGGACGCCTACGAGCAGTACTTC.

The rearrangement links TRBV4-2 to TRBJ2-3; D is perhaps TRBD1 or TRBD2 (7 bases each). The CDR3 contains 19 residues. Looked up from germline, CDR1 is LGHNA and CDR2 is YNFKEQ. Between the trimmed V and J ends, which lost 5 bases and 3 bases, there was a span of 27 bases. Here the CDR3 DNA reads TGTGCCAGCAGCGGGGGGGCCCGGGCACTTTCAGGGGGTACAGATACGCAGTATTTT. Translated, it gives CASSGGARALSGGTDTQYF.

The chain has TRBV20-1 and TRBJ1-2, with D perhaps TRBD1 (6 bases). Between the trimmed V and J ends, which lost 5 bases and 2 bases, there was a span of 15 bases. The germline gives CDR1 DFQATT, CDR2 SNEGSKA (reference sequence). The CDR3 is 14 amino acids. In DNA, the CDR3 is TGCAGTGCTCCCCGGGGGGGGCTGAACTATGGCTACACCTTC. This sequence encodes CSAPRGGLNYGYTF.

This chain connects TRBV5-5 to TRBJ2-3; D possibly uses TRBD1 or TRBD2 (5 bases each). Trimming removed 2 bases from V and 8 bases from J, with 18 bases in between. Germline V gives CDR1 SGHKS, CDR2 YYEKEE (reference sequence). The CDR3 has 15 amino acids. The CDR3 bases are TGTGCCAGCAGCTTTTGGGCAGGGTTAGAGGGTACGCAGTATTTT. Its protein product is CASSFWAGLEGTQYF.

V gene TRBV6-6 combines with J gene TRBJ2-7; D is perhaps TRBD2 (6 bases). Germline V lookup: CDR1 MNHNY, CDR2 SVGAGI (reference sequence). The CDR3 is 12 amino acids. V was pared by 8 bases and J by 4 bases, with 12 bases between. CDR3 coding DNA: TGTGCCAGCCGAGGGAGCGGGTACGAGCAGTACTTC. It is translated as CASRGSGYEQYF.

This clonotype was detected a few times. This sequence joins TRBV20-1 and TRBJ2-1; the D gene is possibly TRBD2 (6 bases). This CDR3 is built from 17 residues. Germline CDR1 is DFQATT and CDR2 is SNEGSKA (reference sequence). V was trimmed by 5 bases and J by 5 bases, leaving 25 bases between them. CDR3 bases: TGCAGTGCTTCATCTGCCCGGACGGGACCTAGCGACAATGAGCAGTTCTTC. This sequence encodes CSASSARTGPSDNEQFF.